A single T cell receptor beta chain is shown here with its context. The antigen it recognizes is unknown. No base quality values were provided; no much bigger clone lies one nucleotide off. The record originates from a study of OX40 agonist ivuxolimab in advanced cancers. In terms of the full investigation: The costimulatory receptor OX40 (CD134) was targeted by ivuxolimab, a fully human IgG2 agonistic monoclonal antibody. The paper covers the monotherapy dose-escalation part of the phase I ivuxolimab trial, which included N = 52 patients. Of the roughly 52 patients in dose escalation, 19 had hepatocellular carcinoma, around 15 had melanoma, 9 had renal cell carcinoma and 9 had head and neck cancer. Prior anti-PD-1, anti-PD-L1 or anti-CTLA-4 therapy was permitted, and approximately 40% of dose-escalation patients had received checkpoint inhibitors. In the dose-escalation cohort, around four fifths of patients were male, and the mean age was approximately 60 years, with a range of about 23 to 80. Partial responses were achieved by three dose-escalation patients, of whom one had hepatocellular carcinoma and two had cutaneous melanoma. Intravenous ivuxolimab was administered to patients every 2 weeks at six dose levels: 0.01, 0.1, 0.3, 1.5, 3 and 10 mg/kg. The point of sequencing TCRbeta in the periphery was to test whether ivuxolimab changed TCR sequence diversity and drove clonal T-cell expansion. Broad study findings and their caveats: In partial responders in the 0.1-3.0 mg/kg groups, normalized peripheral clonal expansion was found to be among the lowest, especially among CD8+ T cells. At doses of 0.1 to 3.0 mg/kg, clonal expansion of both CD4+ and CD8+ T cells in blood was seen between baseline and week 6. After ivuxolimab, more expanded clones were found on average in CD8+ T cells than in CD4+ T cells. The antigen specificity of the peripheral T cells that underwent clonal expansion was not determined. Low levels of normalized T-cell clonal expansion were also seen in some patients who did not respond.

V lost 4 bases and J lost 10 bases; the stretch between them is 18 bases long. Including the terminal cysteine and phenylalanine, the CDR3 comprises 15 residues. Only the CDR3 portion is preserved as DNA: 45 bases, with reading frame beginning at the first base. In the germline V gene, CDR1 corresponds to SGHRS and CDR2 to YFSETQ. Patients with a history of autoimmune disease or receiving systemic immunosuppression were excluded from the trial. In every dose cohort, peripheral blood was drawn for TCR sequencing at baseline, cycle 4 day 1, and cycle 7 day 1. The samples were taken from a phase I, first-in-human, multicenter, open-label dose-escalation trial of ivuxolimab. Adults with locally advanced or metastatic head and neck squamous cell, hepatocellular, melanoma or renal cell carcinoma were enrolled in the trial. Before TCR sequencing, CD4+ T cells and CD8+ T cells from peripheral blood were sorted into separate populations.

For sequencing of the TCRbeta CDR3 region, genomic DNA was extracted from the sorted cells. TCRbeta CDR3 regions were sequenced using the immunoSEQ Assay. TCRdb carries this immuneACCESS record with in-frame sequences only. Its versions omit some clonotypes, under half of them owing to an unresolved V gene in the studies checked, with the rest unexplained. The sample data list approximately 70,000 clones, and approximately 80% of these were observed just once. The ten largest clonotypes hold over 1.1% of the sample. This TCR derives from an adult with an advanced solid tumor such as melanoma, head and neck, liver or kidney cancer. In this chain, TRBV5-1 is recombined with TRBJ1-6; the D gene is perhaps TRBD1, from 5 matching bases. Specimen: CD4+ or CD8+ T cells sorted from blood, collected in a trial of the OX40 agonist ivuxolimab. The DNA sequence reads TGCGCCAGCAGCGACCAGGGTGAGAGAAGGTCACCCCTCCACTTT. It translates as CASSDQGERRSPLHF.